Following are 13 T cell receptor beta chains from one sample sequenced in a study of blood T cells in healthy people across ages. Then a second PCR, running roughly 7 to 11 cycles, was carried out with a sample-barcoded 5' primer and a J-beta primer mix. TCRdb redid the calling of the 5' RACE reads with MiXCR, one entry per CDR3 protein. Among approximately 1.5 million distinct CDR3 sequences, 34% were seen once, and the ten largest hold around 10%. Sequences were obtained from blood. These TCRs come from a woman aged 25 to 45 in good health.

This chain joins TRBV20-1 and TRBJ2-5; 11 bases are a match to TRBD2. CDR1 and CDR2 from the germline V gene are DFQATT and SNEGSKA (reference sequence). The CDR3 loop spans 17 amino acids. J gave up 5 bases and V 2 bases, and 13 bases lay outside the gene matches. CDR3 residues: CSARFLAGGFSPETQYF. In nucleotides, the CDR3 is TGCAGTGCTAGATTCCTAGCGGGAGGCTTTTCCCCTGAGACCCAGTACTTC.

The chain joins TRBV13 to TRBJ1-2; TRBD1 agrees at 10 bases. The CDR3 runs to 16 residues. The J segment lost 5 bases and the V segment lost 5 bases, leaving 11 bases of the junction unmatched. Per germline, CDR1 PRHDT and CDR2 FYEKMQ (reference sequence). In DNA form, the CDR3 reads TGTGCCAGCAGCCTTTCGGGACAGGGGCAGAGGTATGGCTACACCTTC. It encodes CASSLSGQGQRYGYTF.

This clonotype turned up a few times. The chain couples TRBV3-1 to TRBJ1-2; maybe TRBD1 (5 bases). The V end lost 4 bases, the J end lost 2 bases, and 11 bases lay between the germline ends. The CDR3 extends over 14 amino acids. Germline CDR1 and CDR2: LGHDT and YNNKEL (reference sequence). CDR3 nucleotides: TGTGCCAGCAGCCGGACAATTGTCAACTATGGCTACACCTTC. Translating it yields CASSRTIVNYGYTF.

About this clonotype itself: Given a much more abundant clone one base away, this may be a read error. The chain combines TRBV10-3 with TRBJ2-5; TRBD1 is a possible D gene (5 bases). Germline V gene sequence: CDR1 ENHRY, CDR2 SYGVKD. The CDR3 spans 14 residues. Trimming pared 0 bases from V and 9 bases from J, leaving 14 bases between. The CDR3 sequence is CAISESQGHEAQYF. The CDR3, as DNA: TGTGCCATCAGTGAGTCGCAGGGCCACGAGGCCCAGTACTTC.

In nucleotides, the CDR3 is TGTGCCAGCAGCTTGGCGTCAGATAGCAATCAGCCCCAGCATTTT. This sequence encodes CASSLASDSNQPQHF. This rearrangement joins TRBV5-6 to TRBJ1-5; D is unclear. The CDR3 runs 15 residues. Germline CDR1 reads SGHDT; CDR2 reads YYEEEE. V was shortened by 0 bases and J by 0 bases, with 7 bases between the two germline ends.

This clonotype was seen repeatedly, ten times or more. This rearrangement joins TRBV4-1 to TRBJ2-7, with D possibly matching TRBD1 (6 bases). The germline gives CDR1 MGHRA, CDR2 YSYEKL. The V end was cut by 4 bases, the J end by 6 bases, with 19 bases between. The CDR3 loop spans 15 amino acids. CDR3 sequence reads: CASSLLGQGTLEQYF. CDR3 nucleotides: TGCGCCAGCAGCCTGCTGGGGCAGGGGACGCTCGAGCAGTACTTC.

The chain links TRBV7-9 to TRBJ2-7, with D possibly being TRBD1 (5 bases). The V gene's germline CDR1 is SEHNR and CDR2 FQNEAQ (reference sequence). The CDR3 runs 14 residues. The V end was cut by 1 base, the J end by 6 bases, with 13 bases between. In DNA form, the CDR3 reads TGTGCCAGCAGCTTAGGTGGGCAGGGATCCGAGCAGTACTTC. Amino acids: CASSLGGQGSEQYF.

V is TRBV12-3 or TRBV12-4 and J is TRBJ1-6; tentatively, D is TRBD1 (5 bases). V was clipped by 5 bases and J by 3 bases, with 17 bases between them. The CDR3 contains 17 residues. The chain's CDR3 is CASSASVGEVYNSPLHF. The DNA for the CDR3 is TGTGCCAGCAGTGCCTCTGTGGGGGAGGTCTATAATTCACCCCTCCACTTT.

This clonotype was observed many times. One base away lies a much larger clone, so this may be a sequencing read error. The CDR3 nucleotides read TGTGCCAGCAGCGGCGGGACCCCCTTGGGCTCACCCCTCCACTTT. Amino acid sequence: CASSGGTPLGSPLHF. V gene TRBV7-9 combines with J gene TRBJ1-6; maybe TRBD1 (5 bases). There are 15 residues in the CDR3. The germline CDR1 and CDR2 sequences are SEHNR and FQNEAQ (reference sequence). The V end lost 5 bases, the J end lost 10 bases, and 18 bases lay between the germline ends.

This clonotype has just a few counts. The chain combines TRBV6-6 with TRBJ2-7; unclear D gene. CDR1 and CDR2 from the germline V gene are MNHNY and SVGAGI (reference sequence). The CDR3 runs 16 residues. The V gene lost 0 bases and the J gene lost 5 bases, with 17 bases spanning the gap. The CDR3 region has the DNA TGTGCCAGCAGTTACTCGCTGGACCGGACCTTCAACGAGCAGTACTTC. This sequence encodes CASSYSLDRTFNEQYF.

This clonotype showed up just a few times. The chain joins TRBV6-6 to TRBJ1-5, with D possibly being TRBD1 (5 bases). Per the germline V gene, CDR1 is MNHNY and CDR2 is SVGAGI (reference sequence). Deletions cut 0 bases from V and 9 bases from J, with 9 bases between. The CDR3 covers 13 residues. CDR3 sequence reads: CASSYSGGGPQHF. The CDR3 DNA reads as TGTGCCAGCAGTTACTCTGGTGGGGGGCCCCAGCATTTT.

This clonotype came up a few times. The chain has TRBV20-1 and TRBJ1-5; D is uncertain. V was cut by 5 bases and J by 9 bases, with 20 bases left in between. Germline CDR1 DFQATT, CDR2 SNEGSKA (reference sequence). The CDR3 length is 14 residues. The CDR3 spells CSAAPSKGFRPQHF. In DNA, the CDR3 is TGCAGTGCTGCTCCGTCCAAGGGATTTCGGCCCCAGCATTTT.

This chain uses TRBV20-1 with TRBJ1-1, with 7 bases aligning to TRBD1. The CDR3 sequence is 15 residues long. The germline gives CDR1 DFQATT, CDR2 SNEGSKA (reference sequence). V lost 0 bases to trimming and J lost 4 bases; unmatched junction nucleotides: 8. CDR3: CSARDQGGAITEAFF. CDR3 sequence (DNA): TGCAGTGCTAGAGATCAGGGGGGGGCTATCACTGAAGCTTTCTTT.